Listed here are 6 T cell receptor beta chains from one sample, sequenced in a study of cytomegalovirus exposure and HLA in healthy donors. PCR was performed using 60 Vbeta and 13 Jbeta primers. The method was immunoSEQ multiplex PCR; TCRdb's version includes in-frame clones alone and lacks a portion of them. The sample comprises about 220,000 clones, 75% to 90% of which are singletons, and under 0.85% rests with the top ten. The sample was PBMCs. These receptors were taken from a boy aged 2-15 years in good health and CMV-seronegative.

A few counts support this clone. The sample has other DNA sequences that encode this CDR3 too. The chain links TRBV11-3 to TRBJ2-7; D is undetermined. V was clipped by 0 bases and J by 0 bases, with 6 bases between them. The CDR3 is 14 residues long. CDR1 is SGHNT, CDR2 YENEEA, per germline. The CDR3 spells CASSLDRSSYEQYF. The CDR3 DNA reads as TGTGCCAGCAGCTTAGATAGGAGCTCCTACGAGCAGTACTTC.

V is TRBV27 and J is TRBJ2-7; perhaps TRBD1 as D (5 bases). CDR1 is MNHEY, CDR2 SMNVEV, per germline (reference sequence). The CDR3 extends over 12 amino acids. V lost 6 bases to trimming and J lost 6 bases, with 12 bases between them. CDR3 nucleotides: TGTGCCAGCAGCCCCCAGGGAAGCGAGCAGTACTTC. Translating gives CASSPQGSEQYF.

V is TRBV7-8 and J is TRBJ2-7; D uncertain. Germline V gene lookup returns CDR1 SGHVS and CDR2 FQNEAQ. This CDR3 is built from 14 residues. The V gene lost 1 base and the J gene lost 5 bases, with 12 bases spanning the gap. CDR3 bases: TGTGCCAGCAGCTTAGGTCAGATCTTCGACGAGCAGTACTTC. Its translation: CASSLGQIFDEQYF.

This clone was counted only a few times. The rearrangement links TRBV4-2 to TRBJ2-3; 9 bases align to TRBD1. The CDR3 has 16 residues. The V segment lost 0 bases and the J segment 4 bases; nucleotides outside the gene matches: 5. From germline, CDR1 is LGHNA and CDR2 YNFKEQ. CDR3 coding DNA: TGTGCCAGCAGCCAAGATCCCGACAGGGGGGCAGATACGCAGTATTTT. Translating it yields CASSQDPDRGADTQYF.

The rearrangement links TRBV5-6 to TRBJ2-3, with 9 bases matching TRBD1. The J segment lost 4 bases and the V segment lost 4 bases, leaving 7 bases of the junction unmatched. The CDR3 loop spans 15 amino acids. Germline assignment: CDR1 SGHDT and CDR2 YYEEEE. In nucleotides, the CDR3 is TGTGCCAGCAGCCCGGGACAGGGCACGGCAGATACGCAGTATTTT. Residues: CASSPGQGTADTQYF. Full variable domain (outside the CDR3, taken from reference TRBV5-6 and TRBJ2-3): DAGVTQSPTHLIKTRGQQVTLRCSPKSGHDTVSWYQQALGQGPQFIFQYYEEEERQRGNFPDRFSGHQFPNYSSELNVNALLLGDSALYLCASSPGQGTADTQYFGPGTRLTVL.

This rearrangement joins TRBV5-1 to TRBJ2-2, with 15 bases fitting TRBD2. Germline V lookup: CDR1 SGHRS, CDR2 YFSETQ. The V and J ends lost 0 bases and 0 bases, in that order; junction bases with no gene match: 3. The CDR3 length is 19 residues. The CDR3 nucleotides read TGCGCCAGCAGCTTGGCCGGGACTAGCGGGGGGCCGAACACCGGGGAGCTGTTTTTT. Protein product: CASSLAGTSGGPNTGELFF.